This T cell receptor (beta chain) was sequenced for a study of type 1 regulatory T cells. Study overall: This in vitro CD4 product, T-allo10, is enriched for Tr1 cells and alloantigen-specific.

Of note for this clonotype: The antigen remains unidentified.

T-allo10 cells from the graft donor were described as anergic, host-alloantigen-specific, and alloantigen-specific suppressors. TCRdb independently ran MiXCR on the reads; one entry per CDR3 protein. The profile shows roughly 67,000 distinct CDR3 sequences, around 60% of them singletons. The CDR3 length is 15 residues. Germline CDR1 and CDR2: SNHLY and FYNNEI. V lost 7 bases and J lost 1; bases outside the gene matches: 5. The chain employs TRBV2 and TRBJ2-2, with TRBD1 matching over 8 bases. The sample was cultured T cells, either the whole culture or a sorted T cell fraction (not recorded which). The sample's subset: Tr1-enriched cell product generated in vitro against host alloantigens. The TCR comes from a human donor in good health. CDR3: CASTRQGQNTGELFF. CDR3 DNA sequence: TGTGCCAGCACTCGACAGGGGCAGAACACCGGGGAGCTGTTTTTT.